This T cell receptor beta chain was obtained from a study of molecular identifiers for immune sequencing clone quantification. The wider study: For replicates, RNA isolated from roughly 21,000 or 96,000 naive CD8 cells was divided into five portions, of which four were sequenced. Study-level results: For highly expanded clones, sizes could be underestimated when identical TCR molecules share a barcode. Clonotypes topping 20 RNA copies carried over 97% of effector molecules but under 1% of naive ones.

Sorting selected naive CD8 T cells with a CD8+CD4-CCR7+CD45RA+ phenotype. TCRdb re-called the PCR reads through MiXCR, storing one row per CDR3 protein. This sample has roughly 300,000 distinct CDR3 sequences, with 24% found just once. This clonotype was recorded at least ten times. The antigen is unknown. Between the trimmed V and J ends, which lost 3 bases and 2 bases, there was a span of 11 bases. The CDR3 runs 14 residues. Germline V gives CDR1 SGHTA, CDR2 FQGNSA. The TCR was taken from a human donor in good health. Some libraries in this study had Jurkat cell RNA spiked in. The sequenced material came from naive CD8+ T cells from blood, with Jurkat cell RNA spiked in. Subset here: FACS-sorted CD8+CD4-CCR7+CD45RA+ naive T cells. J is TRBJ2-7 and V is TRBV7-2; D unclear. DNA for the CDR3: TGTGCCAGCAGCTTGGACCGCTACCCCTACGAGCAGTACTTC. Amino acid sequence: CASSLDRYPYEQYF. The complete variable domain, with remaining parts taken from reference TRBV7-2 and TRBJ2-7, reads GAGVSQSPSNKVTEKGKDVELRCDPISGHTALYWYRQSLGQGLEFLIYFQGNSAPDKSGLPSDRFSAERTGGSVSTLTIQRTQQEDSAVYLCASSLDRYPYEQYFGPGTRLTVT.